The clone carrying this TCR beta chain was seen more than once but under ten times. The antigen is unknown. The TCR library protocol was used to attach unique molecular identifiers. These identifiers were attached to individual cDNA molecules. TCRdb reprocessed the 5' RACE reads via MiXCR and lists one record per CDR3 protein. The top ten clones hold 5% to 5.5% of a sample with some 88,000 distinct CDR3 sequences, approximately 17% of them seen once. The entry originates in a study of early T cells in non-severe SARS-CoV-2 infection. Study results and caveats: Matching against VDJdb likely underestimated virus-specific expansions, favoring anti-spike CD8.

V lost 6 bases, J lost 2 bases, and 6 bases stayed unmatched. The germline CDR1 and CDR2 sequences are LNHDA and SQIVND (reference sequence). This CDR3 has 14 amino acids. The sequence came from an adult who was a healthcare worker with PCR-confirmed SARS-CoV-2 infection or an uninfected control (not recorded which). The chain has TRBV19 and TRBJ2-7, with 8 bases that match TRBD2. The material was whole blood, obtained at baseline. In DNA, the CDR3 is TGTGCCAGTAGCAACTCGGGGGGGGCCTACGAGCAGTACTTC. Its protein is CASSNSGGAYEQYF.